This T cell receptor (beta chain) was recorded in a study of T cell responses to AZD1222 COVID-19 vaccine. J lost 3 bases, V lost 6 bases, and 1 base had no gene match. The germline CDR1 and CDR2 sequences are SNHLY and FYNNEI. CDR3 length: 14 amino acids. Only in-frame clones appear in the TCRdb table, and some are missing; sequencing was by immunoSEQ multiplex PCR. This sample carries about 25,000 clones, around 86% of them seen once, and the ten largest clones take 30% to 40%. The sample was peripheral blood, taken 28 days after the second AZD1222 dose. The J gene is TRBJ2-7, the V gene TRBV2; the match to TRBD2 covers 14 bases. The sequence was obtained from an adult who received the AZD1222 COVID-19 vaccine. CDR3 bases: TGTGCCAGCAGCGGGACTAGCGGGAGCTACGAGCAGTACTTC. Translation gives CASSGTSGSYEQYF.